The 32 T cell receptor beta chains reported below all come from one sample, sequenced in a study of blood T cell repertoires in COVID-19. TCRdb keeps only in-frame clones here, not all; method: immunoSEQ multiplex PCR. The sample shows 55,000 to 90,000 clones, more than 75% of them seen only once. The sample comprised peripheral blood. The source is a human donor in a cohort sampled during active COVID-19.

V gene TRBV10-2 combines with J gene TRBJ2-5, with 10 bases that match TRBD2. The J segment lost 3 bases and the V segment lost 3 bases, leaving 4 bases of the junction unmatched. Germline V CDR1 and CDR2: WSHSY, SAAADI. The CDR3 contains 15 residues. CDR3 protein: CASSDSGRVEETQYF. In nucleotides, the CDR3 is TGCGCCAGCAGTGACAGCGGGAGGGTCGAAGAGACCCAGTACTTC.

The rearrangement joins TRBV6-5 to TRBJ1-2, with 8 bases fitting TRBD1. The germline gives CDR1 MNHEY, CDR2 SVGAGI. V dropped 6 bases and J dropped 5; count of bases not matched to a gene: 11. The CDR3 loop spans 15 amino acids. Here the CDR3 reads CASRDAGGAWYGYTF. As DNA, the CDR3 is TGTGCCAGCAGGGATGCAGGGGGCGCATGGTATGGCTACACCTTC.

This chain joins TRBV7-8 and TRBJ1-5, with D unresolved. CDR1 is SGHVS, CDR2 FQNEAQ, per germline. This CDR3 spans 16 amino acids. The germline V and J ends were trimmed by 2 bases and 6 bases, with 17 bases remaining between them. The CDR3 sequence: CASSLLGRIGPQPQHF. The CDR3 DNA sequence: TGTGCCAGCAGCTTACTGGGCAGAATAGGTCCTCAGCCCCAGCATTTT.

The rearrangement links TRBV11-3 to TRBJ2-6; no clear D gene. Germline V lookup: CDR1 SGHNT, CDR2 YENEEA. The CDR3 is 14 residues long. Trimming removed 5 bases from V and 1 base from J, with 6 bases in between. Here the CDR3 DNA reads TGTGCCAGCAGCCCTCGGTCTGGGGCCAACGTCCTGACTTTC. Its translation: CASSPRSGANVLTF.

The V call is TRBV28, the J call TRBJ2-2; 9 bases fit TRBD1. V lost 7 bases and J lost 7; bases outside the gene matches: 7. Germline values: CDR1 MDHEN, CDR2 SYDVKM. The CDR3 is 14 amino acids. The DNA of the CDR3 is TGTGCCAGCACTCCGGGACAGGGACGCGGGGAGCTGTTTTTT. Amino acid sequence: CASTPGQGRGELFF.

This clone has ten or more counts. This sample includes further DNA sequences coding for the same CDR3. The genes are TRBV4-2 and TRBJ1-2; weak D call: TRBD1 (5 bases). Per germline, CDR1 LGHNA and CDR2 YNFKEQ. Trimming took 0 bases from V and 8 from J, leaving 13 bases between them. The CDR3 loop spans 14 amino acids. CDR3 protein: CASSQDTGLYGYTF. CDR3 in DNA: TGTGCCAGCAGCCAAGATACAGGTCTTTACGGCTACACCTTC.

The chain links TRBV5-4 to TRBJ1-1; no firm D call. Germline assignment: CDR1 SGHNT and CDR2 YYREEE (reference sequence). Trimming removed 3 bases from V and 0 bases from J, with 9 bases in between. This CDR3 spans 14 amino acids. Here the CDR3 DNA reads TGTGCCAGCAGCTCCGATCTATTGAACACTGAAGCTTTCTTT. Translating it yields CASSSDLLNTEAFF.

CDR3 coding DNA: TGTGCCACCAGTGAAACAGGGAGAGACACCGGGGAGCTGTTTTTT. The encoded protein is CATSETGRDTGELFF. The genes are TRBV24-1 and TRBJ2-2, with a tentative D call TRBD1 (6 bases). Germline V lookup: CDR1 KGHDR, CDR2 SFDVKD. The CDR3 has 15 amino acids. V was pared by 4 bases and J by 3 bases, with 11 bases between.

The chain is built from TRBV5-1 and TRBJ1-1; 10 positions match TRBD1. Trimming took 0 bases from V and 3 from J; bases not matched to a gene: 5. The CDR3 is made up of 16 amino acids. The germline CDR1 and CDR2 sequences are SGHRS and YFSETQ. CDR3 in amino acids: CASSLDYGTGDTEAFF. CDR3 in DNA: TGCGCCAGCAGCTTGGATTACGGGACAGGGGACACTGAAGCTTTCTTT.

The CDR3 here is CASSLAWVEGTEAFF. CDR3 in DNA: TGTGCCAGCAGCTTGGCGTGGGTTGAGGGCACTGAAGCTTTCTTT. The chain carries TRBV5-4 and TRBJ1-1; no clear D gene. Germline V CDR1 and CDR2: SGHNT, YYREEE (reference sequence). Deletions cut 0 bases from V and 4 bases from J, with 13 bases between. This CDR3 is 15 amino acids long.

The V and J genes are TRBV7-9 and TRBJ2-7; D is ambiguous. V was clipped by 4 bases and J by 3 bases, with 4 bases between them. The germline V gene encodes CDR1 SEHNR and CDR2 FQNEAQ (reference sequence). There are 11 residues in the CDR3. For the CDR3, the DNA is TGTGCCAGCAGCTCCCACTACGAGCAGTACTTC. This sequence encodes CASSSHYEQYF.

This clone was seen a single time. The rearrangement joins TRBV5-4 to TRBJ2-3; 7 bases match TRBD2. Germline V lookup: CDR1 SGHNT, CDR2 YYREEE (reference sequence). The ends lost 4 bases at V and 3 bases at J; junction bases unmatched: 11. The CDR3 consists of 16 residues. The chain's CDR3 is CASSRSQWRETDTQYF. CDR3 in DNA: TGTGCCAGCAGCCGATCCCAATGGCGGGAGACAGATACGCAGTATTTT.

This clone came up once. The V call is TRBV4-1, the J call TRBJ2-2, with 8 bases identical to TRBD2. CDR1 is MGHRA and CDR2 is YSYEKL in the germline V gene. The junction had 10 bases not matched to a gene; V was cut back by 1 base and J by 0 bases. This CDR3 has 19 amino acids. The CDR3 region is CASSQVMGLVTPNTGELFF. CDR3 nucleotides: TGCGCCAGCAGCCAAGTGATGGGACTAGTAACCCCGAACACCGGGGAGCTGTTTTTT.

The genes are TRBV30 and TRBJ2-5, with 11 nucleotides matching TRBD1. The CDR3 runs to 13 residues. CDR1 is GTSNPN, CDR2 SVGIG, per germline (reference sequence). J lost 5 bases, V lost 7 bases, and 6 bases had no gene match. CDR3 loop: CASGTGGSETQYF. Written as DNA, the CDR3 is TGTGCCTCCGGGACAGGGGGTTCGGAGACCCAGTACTTC. The whole variable domain, remainder taken from reference TRBV30 and TRBJ2-5, is SQTIHQWPATLVQPVGSPLSLECTVEGTSNPNLYWYRQAAGRGLQLLFYSVGIGQISSEVPQNLSASRPQDRQFILSSKKLLLSDSGFYLCASGTGGSETQYFGPGTRLLVL.

V is TRBV9 and J is TRBJ2-1; the D gene is possibly TRBD2 (6 bases). The CDR3 covers 19 residues. Trimming took 1 base from V and 2 from J, leaving 22 bases between them. The germline CDR1 and CDR2 sequences are SGDLS and YYNGEE. The CDR3 sequence is CASSVLAPPRESTYNEQFF. Written as DNA, the CDR3 is TGTGCCAGCAGCGTACTGGCCCCGCCACGGGAGAGTACCTACAATGAGCAGTTCTTC.

The chain is built from TRBV19 and TRBJ1-5, with a weak D call TRBD1 (6 bases). The germline V gene has CDR1 LNHDA and CDR2 SQIVND (reference sequence). V was shortened by 4 bases and J by 4 bases, with 11 bases between the two germline ends. This CDR3 has 14 residues. The CDR3 region is CASSTSQGNQPQHF. Written as DNA, the CDR3 is TGTGCCAGTAGTACCTCACAGGGAAATCAGCCCCAGCATTTT.

This chain uses TRBV28 with TRBJ2-3; D possibly corresponds to TRBD2 (6 bases). CDR1 and CDR2 (germline): MDHEN, SYDVKM. The CDR3 is 16 amino acids. The V gene lost 4 bases and the J gene lost 4 bases, with 18 bases spanning the gap. In nucleotides, the CDR3 is TGTGCCAGCAGTTCGTTCCGGGAGAACGGGGCAGATACGCAGTATTTT. This encodes CASSSFRENGADTQYF.

The chain combines TRBV19 with TRBJ2-3, with 9 bases that match TRBD1. The CDR3 sequence is 14 residues long. In germline, CDR1 is LNHDA, CDR2 SQIVND (reference sequence). The V gene end was trimmed by 7 bases and the J gene end by 4 bases; junction bases not matched to a gene: 6. The CDR3: CASTAGQGPDTQYF. The CDR3 coding sequence is TGTGCCAGTACCGCGGGACAGGGCCCAGATACGCAGTATTTT.

The chain combines TRBV4-1 with TRBJ2-1; TRBD2 aligns across 8 bases. CDR1 and CDR2 from the germline V gene are MGHRA and YSYEKL. This CDR3 spans 17 amino acids. Trimming took 0 bases from V and 3 from J; bases not matched to a gene: 7. The CDR3 nucleotides read TGCGCCAGCAGCCAAGATCTCGGGAGGGCCCTCTACAATGAGCAGTTCTTC. Residues: CASSQDLGRALYNEQFF.

The CDR3 protein is CASSRGDQETQYF. In DNA form, the CDR3 reads TGTGCCAGCAGCCGGGGGGACCAAGAGACCCAGTACTTC. This chain uses TRBV7-2 with TRBJ2-5, with 7 bases identical to TRBD2. V dropped 5 bases and J dropped 0; count of bases not matched to a gene: 0. Germline V gene lookup returns CDR1 SGHTA and CDR2 FQGNSA. The length of the CDR3 is 13 residues.

The V call is TRBV12-3 or TRBV12-4, the J call TRBJ1-2; TRBD1 might be the D (6 bases). The length of the CDR3 is 12 residues. V gave up 6 bases and J gave up 4 bases, with 9 bases separating them. CDR3 protein: CASSMTGYGYTF. Here the CDR3 DNA reads TGTGCCAGCAGCATGACAGGCTATGGCTACACCTTC.

This clone was detected a few times. The chain recombines TRBV5-4 with TRBJ2-1, with D unresolved. Germline V gene sequence: CDR1 SGHNT, CDR2 YYREEE (reference sequence). The CDR3 length is 14 residues. V lost 4 bases to trimming and J lost 0 bases, with 8 bases between them. The chain's CDR3 is CASSKPSSYNEQFF. CDR3 DNA: TGTGCCAGCAGCAAACCCAGCTCCTACAATGAGCAGTTCTTC.

The chain couples TRBV19 to TRBJ2-2, with D possibly TRBD2 on 6 matching bases. This CDR3 is 16 amino acids long. The V end was cut by 4 bases, the J end by 0 bases, with 12 bases between. CDR1 and CDR2 (germline): LNHDA, SQIVND (reference sequence). Here the CDR3 reads CASSTGGPTNTGELFF. The CDR3 DNA sequence: TGTGCCAGTAGTACCGGGGGACCGACGAACACCGGGGAGCTGTTTTTT.

The chain links TRBV2 to TRBJ2-3; tentatively, D is TRBD2 (6 bases). Germline assignment: CDR1 SNHLY and CDR2 FYNNEI. CDR3 size: 11 residues. Trimming took 8 bases from V and 7 from J, leaving 10 bases between them. The CDR3 DNA follows: TGTGCCAGCGCCGCGGGAAATACGCAGTATTTT. Translation: CASAAGNTQYF.

The chain carries TRBV5-1 and TRBJ2-5, with D possibly TRBD2 on 5 matching bases. V was pared by 4 bases and J by 2 bases, with 12 bases between. There are 14 residues in the CDR3. Per the germline V gene, CDR1 is SGHRS and CDR2 is YFSETQ. The DNA of the CDR3 is TGCGCCAGCAGCCGATTACTAGATCAAGAGACCCAGTACTTC. Residues: CASSRLLDQETQYF.

V gene TRBV14 combines with J gene TRBJ1-6, with 11 bases matching TRBD1. Germline values: CDR1 SGHDN, CDR2 FVKESK. J gave up 10 bases and V 1 base, and 6 bases lay outside the gene matches. The CDR3 contains 16 residues. CDR3 protein: CASSQATGTGGSPLHF. Here the CDR3 DNA reads TGTGCCAGCAGCCAAGCCACCGGGACAGGGGGGTCACCCCTCCACTTT.

J is TRBJ1-5 and V is TRBV6-1; no definite D call. The germline V gene encodes CDR1 MNHNS and CDR2 SASEGT. This CDR3 has 12 residues. V was shortened by 3 bases and J by 6 bases, with 6 bases between the two germline ends. CDR3 DNA: TGTGCCAGCAGTGATCGGTTTCAGCCCCAGCATTTT. It yields the protein CASSDRFQPQHF.

This rearrangement joins TRBV21-1 to TRBJ2-7; the table names TRBD1, a call not compared with the DNA. TRBV21-1 is assigned pseudogene status. The CDR3 is made up of 14 amino acids. The CDR3 loop is CASRIKRKGDEQYV. The CDR3 DNA reads TGTGCCAGCAGAATCAAGCGGAAGGGGGACGAGCAGTACGTC.

V and J are TRBV2 and TRBJ1-4; D is unclear. The germline gives CDR1 SNHLY, CDR2 FYNNEI. The V gene lost 4 bases and the J gene lost 3 bases, with 9 bases spanning the gap. The CDR3 sequence is 14 residues long. CDR3 sequence (DNA): TGTGCCAGCAGTGGAACCTACCCTAATGAAAAACTGTTTTTT. The encoded protein is CASSGTYPNEKLFF.

This chain's CDR3 is CASSPGTGGGPGEQYF. In DNA form, the CDR3 reads TGTGCCAGCTCACCAGGGACAGGGGGCGGCCCAGGCGAGCAGTACTTC. The chain combines TRBV18 with TRBJ2-7; 12 bases align to TRBD1. CDR3 size: 16 residues. Germline V gives CDR1 KGHSH, CDR2 LQKENI. Trimming cost V 2 bases and J 6 bases; bases outside gene matches: 8.

This clone was picked up a small number of times. This sequence joins TRBV3-1 (or the pseudogene TRBV3-2) and TRBJ2-1; TRBD2 matches 11 bases. This CDR3 has 14 amino acids. The germline V gene has CDR1 LGHDT and CDR2 YNNKEL (reference sequence). The V gene end was trimmed by 1 base and the J gene end by 11 bases; junction bases not matched to a gene: 4. As DNA, the CDR3 is TGTGCCAGCAGCCAAGCTTTAGCGGGAGGGAAGCAGTTCTTC. It codes for CASSQALAGGKQFF.

J is TRBJ2-3 and V is TRBV19; 7 positions match TRBD2. This CDR3 contains 15 residues. Trimming took 4 bases from V and 5 from J; bases not matched to a gene: 9. Germline V gene lookup returns CDR1 LNHDA and CDR2 SQIVND (reference sequence). In DNA form, the CDR3 reads TGTGCCAGTAGTACCCTCACCGGGAGGAAAGATACGCAGTATTTT. Translated: CASSTLTGRKDTQYF.